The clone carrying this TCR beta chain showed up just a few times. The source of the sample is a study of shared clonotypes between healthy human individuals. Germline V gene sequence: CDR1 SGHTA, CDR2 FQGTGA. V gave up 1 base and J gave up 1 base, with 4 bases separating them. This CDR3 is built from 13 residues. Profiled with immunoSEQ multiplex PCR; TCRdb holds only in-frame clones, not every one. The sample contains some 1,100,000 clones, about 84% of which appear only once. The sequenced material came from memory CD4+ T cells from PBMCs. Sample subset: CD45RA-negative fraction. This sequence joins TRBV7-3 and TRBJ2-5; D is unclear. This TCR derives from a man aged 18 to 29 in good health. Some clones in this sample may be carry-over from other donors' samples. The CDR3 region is CASSLRVQETQYF. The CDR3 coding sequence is TGTGCCAGCAGCTTAAGGGTCCAAGAGACCCAGTACTTC.